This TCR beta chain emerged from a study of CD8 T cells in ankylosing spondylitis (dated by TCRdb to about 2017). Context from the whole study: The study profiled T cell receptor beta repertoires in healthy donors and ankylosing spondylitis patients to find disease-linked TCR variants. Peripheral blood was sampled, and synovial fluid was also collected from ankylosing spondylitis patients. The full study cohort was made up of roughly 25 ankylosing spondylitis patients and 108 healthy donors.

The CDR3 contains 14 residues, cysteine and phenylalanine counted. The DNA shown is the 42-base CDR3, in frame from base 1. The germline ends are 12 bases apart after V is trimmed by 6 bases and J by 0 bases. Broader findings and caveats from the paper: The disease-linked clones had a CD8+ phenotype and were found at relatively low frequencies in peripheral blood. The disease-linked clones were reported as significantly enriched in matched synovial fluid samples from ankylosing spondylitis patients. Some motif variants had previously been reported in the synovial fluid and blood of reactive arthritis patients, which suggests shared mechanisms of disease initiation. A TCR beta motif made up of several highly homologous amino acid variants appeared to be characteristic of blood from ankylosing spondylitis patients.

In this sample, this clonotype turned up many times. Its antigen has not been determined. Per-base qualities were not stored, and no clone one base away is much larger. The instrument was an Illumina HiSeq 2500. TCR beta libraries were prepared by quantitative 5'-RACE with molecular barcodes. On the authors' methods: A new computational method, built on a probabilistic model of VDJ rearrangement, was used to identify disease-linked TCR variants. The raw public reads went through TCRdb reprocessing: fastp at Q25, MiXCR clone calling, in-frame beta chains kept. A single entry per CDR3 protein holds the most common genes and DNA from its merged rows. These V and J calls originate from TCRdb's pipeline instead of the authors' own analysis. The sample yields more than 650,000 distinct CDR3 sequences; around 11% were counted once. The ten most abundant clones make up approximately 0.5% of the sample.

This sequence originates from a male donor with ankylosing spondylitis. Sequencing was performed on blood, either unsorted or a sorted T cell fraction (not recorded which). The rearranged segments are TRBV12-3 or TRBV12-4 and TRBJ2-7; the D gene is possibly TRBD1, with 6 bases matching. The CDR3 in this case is CASRRTGTSYEQYF. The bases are TGTGCCAGCAGGAGAACAGGGACCTCCTACGAGCAGTACTTC.